The rows below give T cell receptor beta chains drawn from one sample of a study of cytomegalovirus exposure and HLA in healthy donors. The protocol was immunoSEQ multiplex PCR, while the TCRdb copy is restricted to in-frame clones and leaves out a portion. The sample consists of about 150,000 clones, 94% of them appearing once. The sample taken for sequencing was PBMCs. The source of these receptors is a young man in good health and CMV-seropositive. CDR3s leave out the opening cysteine and the closing phenylalanine or tryptophan.

v_call	j_call	cdr3_aa
TRBV2	TRBJ1-5	ASSERDRSPNQPQH
TRBV18	TRBJ2-7	ASSPLPAYEQY
TRBV20-1	TRBJ1-1	SARDSGEAF
TRBV18	TRBJ2-2	ASSPPNRFAGELF
TRBV15	TRBJ2-1	ATSRGGLAGVNEQF
TRBV6-1	TRBJ2-5	ASSDRLAGGQETQY
TRBV6-5	TRBJ2-2	ASSRNTGELF
TRBV2	TRBJ2-5	ASSHGQGGMKGTQY
TRBV15	TRBJ1-1	ATSRDYVNTEAF
TRBV14	TRBJ2-5	ASSQEGGYLETQY
TRBV5-1	TRBJ1-5	ASSLASNQPQH
TRBV10-3	TRBJ2-2	AISEAWTSGRANTGELF
TRBV19	TRBJ2-7	ASSVRASGDYEQY
TRBV18	TRBJ2-7	ASSPAVGTVYEQY
TRBV2	TRBJ1-4	ASSSMGGPTNEKLF
TRBV7-2	TRBJ2-7	ASSLYYEQY
TRBV27	TRBJ2-3	ASQLTSGYPSADTQY
TRBV29-1	TRBJ2-3	SVEGGRFGTDTQY
TRBV29-1	TRBJ2-2	SVEDWGRARTGELF
TRBV4-2	TRBJ2-1	ASSQEDRWGSYNEQF
TRBV5-1	TRBJ2-5	ASRKGAGETQY
TRBV27	TRBJ2-1	ASSLSLGLNEQF
TRBV4-1	TRBJ1-3	ASSQPKAGQGGSSGNTIY
TRBV5-6	TRBJ1-1	ASSLGGRYYTEAF
TRBV9	TRBJ2-7	ASSPPGLAGYYEQY
TRBV4-1	TRBJ1-3	ASSQTPGVGNTIY
TRBV7-8	TRBJ2-3	ASSPGLAPADTQY
TRBV6-1	TRBJ2-7	ASKSTGALYEQY
TRBV2	TRBJ1-2	ASSPGYGYT
TRBV7-9	TRBJ2-3	ASSPGWSGRLADTQY
TRBV2	TRBJ1-2	ASPGTVNYGYT
TRBV25-1	TRBJ1-5	ASSIYNQPQH
TRBV4-2	TRBJ2-4	ASSQAPQLARTDIQY
TRBV10-3	TRBJ2-7	AIRDTEPYEQY
TRBV13	TRBJ1-2	ASSWGQLSNYGYT
TRBV9	TRBJ2-3	ASSGRAGGPADTQY
TRBV13	TRBJ1-1	ASSLGQGRIEAF
TRBV6-6	TRBJ1-5	ASLRDSSNQPQH
TRBV15	TRBJ2-5	ATSRGQQETQY
TRBV7-9	TRBJ2-7	ASSPTGTSGVVEQY
TRBV11-3	TRBJ2-1	ASSLGLAGASEQF